Following are 28 T cell receptor beta chains from one sample sequenced in a study of regulatory T cells in long-lasting Graves disease. Arm-PCR of CDR3 regions and iRepertoire HTBI primers were used to build TCR beta libraries. TCRdb used MiXCR to reprocess the multiplex PCR reads, holding one entry per CDR3 protein. Of a few hundred thousand distinct CDR3 sequences in the sample, 15% were seen once. Time point defined: newly diagnosed GD, antithyroid drugs for less than 3 months. PBMC RNA served as the TCR library source. A further study also used this sample, focusing on T cells in Graves' hyperthyroidism and ophthalmopathy.

This material consisted of peripheral blood mononuclear cells (PBMCs), taken at new diagnosis, from a patient treated with antithyroid drugs. The receptors come from a woman in her forties with Graves disease.

At least ten counts were recorded for this clonotype. The chain recombines TRBV19 with TRBJ2-7; D is tentatively TRBD1 or TRBD2 (6 bases each). V lost 1 base and J lost 0, with 13 bases in between. This CDR3 spans 16 amino acids. CDR1 and CDR2 (germline): LNHDA, SQIVND (reference sequence). The CDR3 loop reads CASSIGGARASYEQYF. The CDR3 nucleotides are TGTGCCAGTAGTATAGGGGGGGCCAGGGCCTCCTACGAGCAGTACTTC. Drawing the rest from reference TRBV19 and TRBJ2-7, the complete variable domain is DGGITQSPKYLFRKEGQNVTLSCEQNLNHDAMYWYRQDPGQGLRLIYYSQIVNDFQKGDIAEGYSVSREKKESFPLTVTSAQKNPTAFYLCASSIGGARASYEQYFGPGTRLTVT.

Regarding this clonotype: A read error may explain this, as a much larger clone is one base away. V and J are TRBV2 and TRBJ2-2; possibly TRBD1 for D (6 bases). The germline V gene has CDR1 SNHLY and CDR2 FYNNEI. The CDR3 is 13 residues long. V gave up 10 bases and J gave up 6 bases, with 15 bases separating them. In DNA, the CDR3 is TGTGCCACCGGGACACCATACGCCGGGGAGCTGTTTTTT. This gives the protein CATGTPYAGELFF. Using reference TRBV2 and TRBJ2-2 for the parts outside the CDR3, the full variable domain is EPEVTQTPSHQVTQMGQEVILRCVPISNHLYFYWYRQILGQKVEFLVSFYNNEISEKSEIFDDQFSVERPDGSNFTLKIRSTKLEDSAMYFCATGTPYAGELFFGEGSRLTVL.

This clonotype was observed at least ten times. J is TRBJ2-1 and V is TRBV7-8, with TRBD1 matching 8 bases. Germline trimming cut 5 bases from V and 8 bases from J; bases unmatched to any gene: 5. The CDR3 length is 13 residues. The germline V gene encodes CDR1 SGHVS and CDR2 FQNEAQ. The CDR3 DNA reads as TGTGCCAGCAGCCGAGACAGGGGTCATGAGCAGTTCTTC. It encodes CASSRDRGHEQFF.

This clonotype was detected ten times or more. This chain connects TRBV20-1 to TRBJ2-3; 9 bases line up with TRBD2. After removal of 3 bases from V and 3 bases from J, the junction contained 4 bases not matched to a gene. Germline lookup yields CDR1 DFQATT and CDR2 SNEGSKA (reference sequence). The CDR3 is 14 amino acids. CDR3 bases: TGCAGTGCTAGCTCTAGCGGGAAAACAGATACGCAGTATTTT. Residues: CSASSSGKTDTQYF.

This clonotype was recorded at least ten times. The genes are TRBV18 and TRBJ1-5; TRBD1 matches 11 bases. There are 17 residues in the CDR3. Germline V CDR1 and CDR2: KGHSH, LQKENI. V shed 3 bases, J shed 3 bases, and the junction held 7 bases outside the gene matches. The CDR3 sequence is CASSPAGTGGNNQPQHF. CDR3 nucleotides: TGTGCCAGCTCACCTGCTGGGACAGGGGGAAACAATCAGCCCCAGCATTTT. The whole variable domain, remainder taken from reference TRBV18 and TRBJ1-5, is NAGVMQNPRHLVRRRGQEARLRCSPMKGHSHVYWYRQLPEEGLKFMVYLQKENIIDESGMPKERFSAEFPKEGPSILRIQQVVRGDSAAYFCASSPAGTGGNNQPQHFGDGTRLSIL.

This clonotype came up many times. The chain employs TRBV28 and TRBJ2-7, with D unresolved. The CDR3 has 12 amino acids. V lost 8 bases and J 2 bases, leaving 10 bases between the germline ends. The germline gives CDR1 MDHEN, CDR2 SYDVKM. The CDR3 DNA reads as TGTGCCAGCGGATCAGACACCTACGAGCAGTACTTC. It encodes CASGSDTYEQYF.

This clonotype was counted many times. J is TRBJ2-3 and V is TRBV15; TRBD1 might be the D (6 bases). This CDR3 spans 15 amino acids. V was trimmed by 0 bases and J by 4 bases, leaving 11 bases between them. From germline, CDR1 is LNHNV and CDR2 YYDKDF (reference sequence). CDR3 residues: CATSRDQGIADTQYF. CDR3 in DNA: TGTGCCACCAGCAGAGACCAGGGGATCGCAGATACGCAGTATTTT.

A note on this clonotype: This may be a read error: a much more frequent sequence differs by one nucleotide. V gene TRBV12-3 or TRBV12-4 combines with J gene TRBJ2-2; D not certain. The CDR3 sequence is 13 residues long. The CDR3 sequence is CSSTRLGAGELFF. In DNA form, the CDR3 reads TGTTCCAGCACACGCCTAGGTGCCGGGGAGCTGTTTTTT.

The table lists this clonotype with a few counts. As DNA, the CDR3 is TGTGCCAGCAGCCTCCAAGTTGATACGCAGTATTTT. Its protein product is CASSLQVDTQYF. The genes are TRBV7-9 and TRBJ2-3; no clear D gene. The germline CDR1 and CDR2 sequences are SEHNR and FQNEAQ (reference sequence). The ends were cut back, 5 bases at V and 6 bases at J, with 9 bases in the middle. The CDR3 extends over 12 amino acids.

This clonotype was counted at least ten times. The rearrangement links TRBV12-5 to TRBJ1-6; TRBD1 matches at 11 bases. V lost 6 bases and J lost 9; bases outside the gene matches: 4. The CDR3 is 14 amino acids. The germline V gene has CDR1 LGHNT and CDR2 FRNRAP. CDR3 protein: CASGGTGGSSPLHF. CDR3 in DNA: TGTGCTAGTGGCGGGACAGGGGGGAGTTCACCCCTCCACTTT.

With regard to this clonotype: This likely traces to a read error, being one base from a far larger clone. The chain employs TRBV7-3 and TRBJ2-1; 7 bases align to TRBD1. Germline V gene data show CDR1 as SGHTA and CDR2 as FQGTGA. This CDR3 has 12 amino acids. V lost 4 bases, J lost 9 bases, and 3 bases stayed unmatched. The CDR3 sequence: CASSSTGFEQFF. CDR3 in DNA: TGTGCCAGCAGCTCGACAGGGTTTGAGCAGTTCTTC.

This clonotype has a count of ten or more. V usage is TRBV12-3 or TRBV12-4 and J usage is TRBJ1-2; D unclear. The CDR3 consists of 16 residues. The germline V and J ends were trimmed by 1 base and 4 bases, with 16 bases remaining between them. The CDR3 DNA is TGTGCCAGCAGTTTAGACGAAATCCGCGGCATCTATGGCTACACCTTC. Encoded protein: CASSLDEIRGIYGYTF.

In this sample, this clonotype turned up many times. The chain recombines TRBV20-1 with TRBJ2-3; 8 positions agree with TRBD2. J lost 3 bases, V lost 5 bases, and 7 bases had no gene match. The CDR3 has 14 amino acids. CDR1 is DFQATT and CDR2 is SNEGSKA in the germline V gene (reference sequence). This chain's CDR3 is CSAPGLVLTDTQYF. The CDR3 coding sequence is TGCAGTGCTCCGGGACTAGTGTTGACAGATACGCAGTATTTT.

This clonotype was detected many times. The rearrangement uses TRBV30 and TRBJ1-6; 8 bases line up with TRBD1. CDR1 is GTSNPN, CDR2 SVGIG, per germline (reference sequence). V lost 8 bases to trimming and J lost 7 bases; unmatched junction nucleotides: 25. The CDR3 loop spans 19 amino acids. CDR3 amino acids: CAGGAGTGVARGANSPLHF. In nucleotides, the CDR3 is TGTGCCGGGGGCGCCGGGACAGGAGTCGCCCGAGGTGCGAATTCACCCCTCCACTTT.

This clonotype was counted at least ten times. The genes are TRBV3-1 and TRBJ2-7; 11 positions match TRBD2. The length of the CDR3 is 16 residues. Germline CDR1 is LGHDT and CDR2 is YNNKEL (reference sequence). V lost 3 bases and J lost 3; bases outside the gene matches: 7. This CDR3 is CASSQMGTSGLYEQYF. The CDR3, as DNA: TGTGCCAGCAGCCAGATGGGGACTAGCGGACTCTACGAGCAGTACTTC.

This clonotype was counted many times. The chain combines TRBV27 with TRBJ2-7; 15 bases match TRBD2. V trimming: 4 bases; J trimming: 3 bases; junction bases outside the gene matches: 10. CDR1 is MNHEY and CDR2 is SMNVEV in the germline V gene (reference sequence). This CDR3 has 18 amino acids. Written as DNA, the CDR3 is TGTGCCAGCAGTTCGTCCGGGACTAGCGGGAGGAGGCTCTACGAGCAGTACTTC. Protein: CASSSSGTSGRRLYEQYF.

This clonotype was observed many times. The V call is TRBV20-1, the J call TRBJ2-3; TRBD2 aligns across 16 bases. Per germline, CDR1 DFQATT and CDR2 SNEGSKA (reference sequence). The CDR3 is 18 residues long. Trimming took 6 bases from V and 2 from J; bases not matched to a gene: 11. For the CDR3, the DNA is TGCAGTGCCCGAGCCGGGACTAGCGGGAGGGGAAACACAGATACGCAGTATTTT. It encodes CSARAGTSGRGNTDTQYF.

This clonotype came up many times. The chain uses TRBV18 and TRBJ2-3; D not certain. With 3 bases removed from V and 3 bases from J, the gap between germline ends came to 10 bases. Per the germline V gene, CDR1 is KGHSH and CDR2 is LQKENI. The CDR3 is made up of 14 amino acids. The CDR3 protein is CASSPVVRTDTQYF. The CDR3 bases are TGTGCCAGCTCACCCGTTGTAAGGACAGATACGCAGTATTTT.

This clonotype was observed many times. This chain connects TRBV6-1 to TRBJ2-1, with a weak D call TRBD1 (5 bases). This CDR3 is 15 amino acids long. With 7 bases removed from V and 6 bases from J, the gap between germline ends came to 19 bases. The germline gives CDR1 MNHNS, CDR2 SASEGT. The CDR3 protein is CASTPGSGVSNEQFF. In DNA form, the CDR3 reads TGTGCCAGCACCCCAGGGTCGGGTGTCAGCAATGAGCAGTTCTTC.

A note on this clonotype: A much larger clone is a single base away; this may be a read error. The rearrangement links TRBV6-2 or TRBV6-3 to TRBJ2-3; TRBD1 is a possible D gene (5 bases). This CDR3 comprises 13 residues. The ends were cut back, 2 bases at V and 12 bases at J, with 15 bases in the middle. CDR1 is MNHEY, CDR2 SVGEGT, per germline. The CDR3 region is CASSYGLDTPQYF. The CDR3 nucleotides read TGTGCCAGCAGTTACGGATTGGACACACCACAGTATTTT.

The rearrangement links TRBV4-1 to TRBJ1-2, with no clear D. The CDR3 sequence is 16 residues long. The V gene's germline CDR1 is MGHRA and CDR2 YSYEKL. V lost 1 base, J lost 5 bases, and 17 bases lay in between. The CDR3 bases are TGCGCCAGCAGCCAAGGTAATGACGCGGGAATTTATGGCTACACCTTC. Its translation: CASSQGNDAGIYGYTF.

This clonotype was seen a few times. V and J are TRBV9 and TRBJ2-2, with D unresolved. Germline loops: CDR1 SGDLS, CDR2 YYNGEE. V dropped 0 bases and J dropped 1 base, with 7 bases sitting between them. CDR3 length equals 15 residues. CDR3 in DNA: TGTGCCAGCAGCGTAGCTGCAGGGAACACCGGGGAGCTGTTTTTT. This gives the protein CASSVAAGNTGELFF.

The sample holds many counts of this clonotype. The chain links TRBV2 to TRBJ2-1, with no clear D. Trimming pared 0 bases from V and 5 bases from J, leaving 8 bases between. CDR3 length: 14 residues. Per germline, CDR1 SNHLY and CDR2 FYNNEI. The CDR3 is CASSEALRDNEQFF. The DNA of the CDR3 is TGTGCCAGCAGTGAAGCGCTTCGAGACAATGAGCAGTTCTTC.

The rearrangement uses TRBV9 and TRBJ2-1; D ambiguous. Germline V gives CDR1 SGDLS, CDR2 YYNGEE. V lost 3 bases, J lost 2 bases, and 15 bases lay in between. This CDR3 has 16 amino acids. The CDR3 nucleotides read TGTGCCAGCAGCGAACGGAGTTTAGGCACCTACAATGAGCAGTTCTTC. Encoded protein: CASSERSLGTYNEQFF.

This clonotype was recorded at least ten times. J is TRBJ2-3 and V is TRBV12-3 or TRBV12-4; the match to TRBD2 covers 7 bases. Losses at the gene ends were 6 bases for V and 2 bases for J; bases not matched to a gene: 2. The CDR3 covers 13 residues. This CDR3 reads CASRAGLTDTQYF. DNA of the CDR3: TGTGCCAGCAGAGCGGGACTCACAGATACGCAGTATTTT.

This clonotype was seen many times. The chain links TRBV5-5 to TRBJ2-2; D unresolved. This CDR3 comprises 13 residues. Trimming shortened V by 0 bases and J by 5 bases, and 5 bases separated the two germline ends. The V gene's germline CDR1 is SGHKS and CDR2 YYEKEE (reference sequence). The CDR3 spells CASSLESTGELFF. Here the CDR3 DNA reads TGTGCCAGCAGCTTGGAATCGACCGGGGAGCTGTTTTTT.

The rearrangement uses TRBV20-1 and TRBJ2-2; D might be TRBD2 (6 bases). V was clipped by 0 bases and J by 5 bases, with 19 bases between them. This CDR3 has 17 residues. Per the germline V gene, CDR1 is DFQATT and CDR2 is SNEGSKA (reference sequence). CDR3 in amino acids: CSARDFRETYKTGELFF. CDR3 coding DNA: TGCAGTGCTAGAGATTTTCGGGAGACATATAAAACCGGGGAGCTGTTTTTT.

This clonotype came up many times. This chain joins TRBV24-1 and TRBJ2-3; D possibly corresponds to TRBD2 (6 bases). V dropped 3 bases and J dropped 2 bases, with 14 bases sitting between them. CDR1 KGHDR and CDR2 SFDVKD come from the germline V gene. The CDR3 is 16 amino acids. This CDR3 is CATSDPSALTTDTQYF. In DNA, the CDR3 is TGTGCCACCAGTGATCCTAGCGCTCTCACCACAGATACGCAGTATTTT.